The rows below give T cell receptor beta chains drawn from one sample of a study of OX40 agonist ivuxolimab in advanced cancers. Some clones are missing from TCRdb's copy, which holds only in-frame ones; the method was immunoSEQ multiplex PCR. This table has 58,000 or so clones, around 86% appearing once. The material sequenced was CD4+ or CD8+ T cells sorted from blood, taken in a trial of the OX40 agonist ivuxolimab. The source is an adult with an advanced solid tumor such as melanoma, head and neck, liver or kidney cancer. CDR3s include the opening cysteine and the closing phenylalanine or tryptophan. A D gene is named only where the DNA matches it firmly. Expanded clones get a size class; other rows say once, few or many, or leave the size out.

clone size: NA; D gene: NA; J gene: TRBJ1-2; V gene: TRBV28; CDR3 protein: CASSITGRDYGYTF; CDR3 DNA: TGTGCCAGCAGTATCACAGGGAGAGACTATGGCTACACCTTC
clone size: once; D gene: TRBD2; J gene: TRBJ2-1; V gene: TRBV7-9; CDR3 protein: CASTTSGGDNEQFF; CDR3 DNA: TGTGCCAGCACCACTAGCGGGGGGGACAATGAGCAGTTCTTC
clone size: once; D gene: NA; J gene: TRBJ1-4; V gene: TRBV9; CDR3 protein: CASSPRQSANEKLFF; CDR3 DNA: TGTGCCAGCAGCCCAAGACAGTCAGCTAATGAAAAACTGTTTTTT
clone size: once; D gene: TRBD1; J gene: TRBJ2-1; V gene: TRBV11-3; CDR3 protein: CASSLGGQGNSEQFF; CDR3 DNA: TGTGCCAGCAGCTTAGGGGGACAGGGCAATAGTGAGCAGTTCTTC
clone size: NA; D gene: NA; J gene: TRBJ2-3; V gene: TRBV6-1; CDR3 protein: CASFLTMSTDTQYF; CDR3 DNA: TGTGCCAGCTTCTTGACCATGAGCACAGATACGCAGTATTTT
clone size: few; D gene: NA; J gene: TRBJ2-2; V gene: TRBV5-5; CDR3 protein: CASTRAGNTGELFF; CDR3 DNA: TGTGCCAGCACCCGAGCGGGGAACACCGGGGAGCTGTTTTTT
clone size: NA; D gene: NA; J gene: TRBJ2-3; V gene: TRBV11-2; CDR3 protein: CASSPREGGTQYF; CDR3 DNA: TGTGCCAGCAGCCCCAGAGAGGGGGGTACGCAGTATTTT
clone size: NA; D gene: TRBD2; J gene: TRBJ2-7; V gene: TRBV4-2; CDR3 protein: CASSPGPLAGGAYEQYF; CDR3 DNA: TGTGCCAGCAGCCCAGGTCCCTTAGCGGGCGGCGCCTACGAGCAGTACTTC
clone size: NA; D gene: NA; J gene: TRBJ1-1; V gene: TRBV18; CDR3 protein: CASSPSGNTEAFF; CDR3 DNA: TGTGCCAGCTCACCATCAGGGAACACTGAAGCTTTCTTT
clone size: NA; D gene: NA; J gene: TRBJ1-5; V gene: TRBV5-1; CDR3 protein: CASSLVGAGNQPQHF; CDR3 DNA: TGCGCCAGCAGCTTGGTGGGAGCCGGCAATCAGCCCCAGCATTTT
clone size: few; D gene: NA; J gene: TRBJ1-5; V gene: TRBV6-5; CDR3 protein: CASSPPGRSQPQHF; CDR3 DNA: TGTGCCAGCAGCCCACCCGGTCGGAGTCAGCCCCAGCATTTT
clone size: NA; D gene: NA; J gene: TRBJ2-2; V gene: TRBV5-1; CDR3 protein: CASTKDDRMNGELFF; CDR3 DNA: TGCGCCAGCACCAAAGACGACAGGATGAACGGGGAGCTGTTTTTT
clone size: NA; D gene: NA; J gene: TRBJ2-3; V gene: TRBV10-2; CDR3 protein: CASGTSTYTQYF; CDR3 DNA: TGCGCCAGTGGGACCTCGACATATACGCAGTATTTT
clone size: NA; D gene: TRBD1; J gene: TRBJ2-5; V gene: TRBV5-6; CDR3 protein: CASSFETGGAETQYF; CDR3 DNA: TGTGCCAGCAGCTTCGAGACAGGGGGCGCAGAGACCCAGTACTTC
clone size: NA; D gene: TRBD2; J gene: TRBJ2-7; V gene: TRBV28; CDR3 protein: CASRGAGVYEQYF; CDR3 DNA: TGTGCCAGCCGGGGAGCGGGAGTCTACGAGCAGTACTTC
clone size: NA; D gene: NA; J gene: TRBJ1-2; V gene: TRBV29-1; CDR3 protein: CSVESGSYGYTF; CDR3 DNA: TGCAGCGTTGAGTCCGGCTCCTATGGCTACACCTTC
clone size: medium-sized; D gene: NA; J gene: TRBJ1-1; V gene: TRBV10-1; CDR3 protein: CASSESRIFGQSLNTEAFF; CDR3 DNA: TGCGCCAGCAGTGAGTCCCGAATATTTGGACAGAGTTTGAACACTGAAGCTTTCTTT
clone size: NA; D gene: NA; J gene: TRBJ1-3; V gene: TRBV9; CDR3 protein: CASSVDPVSGNTIYF; CDR3 DNA: TGTGCCAGCAGCGTCGATCCCGTCTCTGGAAACACCATATATTTT
clone size: NA; D gene: NA; J gene: TRBJ2-1; V gene: TRBV7-2; CDR3 protein: CASSLAGLVYNEQFF; CDR3 DNA: TGTGCCAGCAGCTTAGCAGGGTTAGTCTACAATGAGCAGTTCTTC
clone size: NA; D gene: NA; J gene: TRBJ1-4; V gene: TRBV13; CDR3 protein: CASSFRPDEKLFF; CDR3 DNA: TGTGCCAGCAGCTTCCGTCCGGATGAAAAACTGTTTTTT
clone size: NA; D gene: NA; J gene: TRBJ1-1; V gene: TRBV19; CDR3 protein: CASSTVTGTEAFF; CDR3 DNA: TGTGCCAGTAGTACAGTCACGGGCACTGAAGCTTTCTTT
clone size: NA; D gene: TRBD1; J gene: TRBJ2-1; V gene: TRBV28; CDR3 protein: CASSHGDRAYSYNEQFF; CDR3 DNA: TGTGCCAGCAGCCACGGCGACAGGGCTTATTCCTACAATGAGCAGTTCTTC
clone size: NA; D gene: NA; J gene: TRBJ1-5; V gene: TRBV19; CDR3 protein: CASSILGQVLVGNQPQHF; CDR3 DNA: TGTGCCAGTAGTATACTGGGCCAGGTTCTAGTAGGCAATCAGCCCCAGCATTTT
clone size: few; D gene: NA; J gene: TRBJ2-5; V gene: TRBV11-2; CDR3 protein: CASSLDGGETETQYF; CDR3 DNA: TGTGCCAGCAGCTTAGATGGAGGAGAGACAGAGACCCAGTACTTC
clone size: NA; D gene: TRBD2; J gene: TRBJ2-5; V gene: TRBV11-2; CDR3 protein: CASSLGGRAGETQYF; CDR3 DNA: TGTGCCAGCAGCTTAGGCGGGAGGGCGGGAGAGACCCAGTACTTC
clone size: NA; D gene: TRBD2; J gene: TRBJ2-4; V gene: TRBV19; CDR3 protein: CASSIGLAGGQNIQYF; CDR3 DNA: TGTGCCAGTAGTATAGGGCTAGCGGGGGGCCAAAACATTCAGTACTTC
clone size: NA; D gene: NA; J gene: TRBJ2-4; V gene: TRBV9; CDR3 protein: CASSPQEGLKNIQYF; CDR3 DNA: TGTGCCAGCAGCCCACAGGAGGGCCTTAAAAACATTCAGTACTTC